This T cell receptor (beta chain) comes out of a study of beta chain features in type 1 diabetes. General study points: Sampled from patients, naive, central memory and Treg TCRB repertoires appeared more similar than those sampled from healthy donors. The VDJ junctions of type 1 diabetes patients carried fewer insertions and more deletions.

The CDR3 sequence is 14 residues long. V was trimmed by 6 bases and J by 4 bases, leaving 16 bases between them. Germline V gene data show CDR1 as SQVTM and CDR2 as ANQGSEA. Of note for this clone: Its antigen is currently unknown.

The authors reverse transcribed all of the isolated RNA, so sequencing captured expressed TCRB transcripts. Assay used: immunoSEQ multiplex PCR; TCRdb lists only in-frame clones, some missing. The sample has fewer than 650,000 clones, about 14% seen once; the top ten hold 0.093%. V and J are TRBV29-1 and TRBJ1-3, with D possibly TRBD1 on 5 matching bases. Sequenced input: naive CD4+ T cells from blood. The clonotype was recovered from a young man in good health. The CDR3 DNA sequence: TGCAGCGTCGTAAGCCCAGGGATGGGAAACACCATATATTTT. Its protein is CSVVSPGMGNTIYF.